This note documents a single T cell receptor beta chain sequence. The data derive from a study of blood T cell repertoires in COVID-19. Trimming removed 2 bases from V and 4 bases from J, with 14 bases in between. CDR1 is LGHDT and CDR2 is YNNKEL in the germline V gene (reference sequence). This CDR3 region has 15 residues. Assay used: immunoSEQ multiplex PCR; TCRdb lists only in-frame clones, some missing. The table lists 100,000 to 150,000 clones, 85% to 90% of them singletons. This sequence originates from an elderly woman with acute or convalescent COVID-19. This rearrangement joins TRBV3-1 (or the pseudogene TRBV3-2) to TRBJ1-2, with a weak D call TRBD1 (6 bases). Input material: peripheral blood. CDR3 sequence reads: CASSQSSSGVYGYTF. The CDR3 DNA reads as TGTGCCAGCAGCCAATCCTCTTCAGGGGTCTATGGCTACACCTTC.